Below, 24 T cell receptor beta chains from the same sample are listed, as sequenced in a study of T-cell reconstitution after alpha-beta-depleted transplantation in children. TCRbeta library preparation incorporated unique molecular identifiers. MiXCR, run by TCRdb on the PCR reads, gives a single entry per CDR3 protein. The data hold about 440,000 distinct CDR3 sequences, with 43% observed a single time. The sample here was PBMCs, taken before TCRalphabeta/CD19-depleted stem cell transplant. The receptors were sampled from a girl under 10 years old with aplastic anemia, due to receive a stem cell transplant.

This clonotype appeared many times. The J gene is TRBJ2-7, the V gene TRBV5-1; 8 nucleotides match TRBD2. The J segment lost 2 bases and the V segment lost 4 bases, leaving 14 bases of the junction unmatched. Germline V gene lookup returns CDR1 SGHRS and CDR2 YFSETQ. The CDR3 is 17 residues long. CDR3 sequence: CASSQTLRRREAYEQYF. CDR3 in DNA: TGCGCCAGCAGCCAAACCCTAAGAAGGCGGGAGGCCTACGAGCAGTACTTC. The full variable domain, its missing parts supplied by reference TRBV5-1 and TRBJ2-7, is KAGVTQTPRYLIKTRGQQVTLSCSPISGHRSVSWYQQTPGQGLQFLFEYFSETQRNKGNFPGRFSGRQFSNSRSEMNVSTLELGDSALYLCASSQTLRRREAYEQYFGPGTRLTVT.

The chain joins TRBV29-1 to TRBJ2-7, with 7 bases fitting TRBD1. The CDR3 runs 14 residues. J was trimmed by 0 bases and V by 4 bases; bases with no gene match: 6. CDR1 is SQVTM and CDR2 is ANQGSEA in the germline V gene. The CDR3 DNA reads as TGCAGCGTTGCGCGACAGGGAAGCTCCTACGAGCAGTACTTC. Protein product: CSVARQGSSYEQYF.

This rearrangement joins TRBV6-1 to TRBJ2-3; D perhaps matches TRBD2 (5 bases). Trimming cost V 11 bases and J 3 bases, with 18 bases left between them. Germline loops: CDR1 MNHNS, CDR2 SASEGT. This CDR3 spans 14 amino acids. The chain's CDR3 is CAALNGGSTDTQYF. The CDR3, as DNA: TGTGCCGCCTTAAACGGCGGGTCTACAGATACGCAGTATTTT.

CDR3: CASSQGTSGGAFDYNEQFF. The CDR3, as DNA: TGCGCCAGCAGCCAAGGTACTAGCGGGGGGGCATTCGACTACAATGAGCAGTTCTTC. The genes are TRBV4-1 and TRBJ2-1; 13 bases match TRBD2. Germline values: CDR1 MGHRA, CDR2 YSYEKL. The ends lost 1 base at V and 3 bases at J; junction bases unmatched: 9. CDR3 length: 19 residues.

The genes are TRBV5-1 and TRBJ1-1; 8 nucleotides align to TRBD1. CDR1 is SGHRS, CDR2 YFSETQ, per germline. CDR3 length: 14 amino acids. Unmatched junction bases numbered 6, after V lost 4 bases and J lost 4 bases. The CDR3 bases are TGCGCCAGCAGCCGGACAGGGACGAGCACTGAAGCTTTCTTT. Its translation: CASSRTGTSTEAFF.

There are many counts of this clonotype. At one of its ends the junction is not consistent with the germline gene, which may arise from a read error. This chain joins TRBV13 and TRBJ1-2; D is uncertain. The germline CDR1 and CDR2 sequences are PRHDT and FYEKMQ (reference sequence). CDR3 length: 13 residues. DNA of the CDR3: TGTGCCAGCAGCTTAGCCCGAGAGGGTCGCGGTTCCTTC. Translation: CASSLAREGRGSF.

This clonotype came up a few times. The chain combines TRBV11-2 with TRBJ2-1; TRBD2 matches 12 bases. The V gene's germline CDR1 is SGHAT and CDR2 FQNNGV. V shed 6 bases and J 7 bases; nucleotides not matched to a gene: 4. The CDR3 is 14 amino acids. CDR3 bases: TGTGCCAGCAGAACTGGGACTAGCGGGAATGAGCAGTTCTTC. As protein: CASRTGTSGNEQFF.

This clonotype was seen ten or more times. The V and J genes are TRBV20-1 and TRBJ2-7; TRBD2 agrees at 10 bases. The CDR3 loop spans 16 amino acids. V trimming: 3 bases; J trimming: 2 bases; junction bases outside the gene matches: 10. CDR1 is DFQATT, CDR2 SNEGSKA, per germline (reference sequence). The CDR3 DNA is TGCAGTGCTAGTCGCGGGCTAGCGGGAGCGCCCTACGAGCAGTACTTC. This sequence encodes CSASRGLAGAPYEQYF.

A few counts support this clonotype. The rearrangement uses TRBV4-1 and TRBJ1-1; 7 bases match TRBD1. Germline loops: CDR1 MGHRA, CDR2 YSYEKL. The CDR3 contains 15 residues. Trimming at V came to 0 bases and at J to 4 bases, leaving 5 bases not matched to a gene. The CDR3 nucleotides are TGCGCCAGCAGCCAAGAAGGGGGCGCTTTCACTGAAGCTTTCTTT. Residues: CASSQEGGAFTEAFF.

About this clonotype itself: This sequence may be a read error, since a much larger clone differs from it by one base. The chain uses TRBV3-1 and TRBJ2-5; no firm D call. The CDR3 is 16 residues long. Germline V CDR1 and CDR2: LGHDT, YNNKEL (reference sequence). The CDR3 is CASSPLLAGMEDTQYF. CDR3 coding DNA: TGTGCCAGCAGCCCTCTTTTGGCAGGAATGGAAGACACCCAGTACTTC.

The chain uses TRBV5-1 and TRBJ1-3; D call uncertain. CDR1 is SGHRS and CDR2 is YFSETQ in the germline V gene. V was cut by 3 bases and J by 0 bases, with 13 bases left in between. The CDR3 is made up of 16 amino acids. The CDR3 DNA sequence: TGCGCCAGCAGCTCCACTCGGGCCGACTCTGGAAACACCATATATTTT. It specifies CASSSTRADSGNTIYF.

The V and J genes are TRBV4-2 and TRBJ2-1; TRBD2 agrees at 9 bases. The CDR3 contains 16 residues. The J segment lost 0 bases and the V segment lost 4 bases, leaving 4 bases of the junction unmatched. Germline CDR1 and CDR2: LGHNA and YNFKEQ. The CDR3 here is CASSRSGRSSYNEQFF. CDR3 sequence (DNA): TGTGCCAGCAGCCGCAGCGGGAGGAGCTCCTACAATGAGCAGTTCTTC.

This clonotype occurred a few times. The V and J genes are TRBV5-1 and TRBJ1-5; D not certain. The CDR3 spans 13 residues. Germline V gene lookup returns CDR1 SGHRS and CDR2 YFSETQ. Trimming removed 2 bases from V and 4 bases from J, with 7 bases in between. This CDR3 is CASSFGENQPQHF. The CDR3 DNA sequence: TGCGCCAGCAGCTTCGGGGAAAATCAGCCCCAGCATTTT. The variable domain in full, completed from reference TRBV5-1 and TRBJ1-5, reads KAGVTQTPRYLIKTRGQQVTLSCSPISGHRSVSWYQQTPGQGLQFLFEYFSETQRNKGNFPGRFSGRQFSNSRSEMNVSTLELGDSALYLCASSFGENQPQHFGDGTRLSIL.

This clonotype has a count of ten or more. J is TRBJ2-3 and V is TRBV20-1; D remains ambiguous. Per the germline V gene, CDR1 is DFQATT and CDR2 is SNEGSKA (reference sequence). There are 13 residues in the CDR3. The V end was cut by 6 bases, the J end by 0 bases, with 10 bases between. The CDR3 reads CSAWPPSTDTQYF. CDR3 sequence (DNA): TGCAGTGCGTGGCCTCCTAGCACAGATACGCAGTATTTT.

The chain links TRBV20-1 to TRBJ1-1, with unresolved D. The CDR3 loop spans 12 amino acids. CDR1 is DFQATT, CDR2 SNEGSKA, per germline (reference sequence). The V end was cut by 7 bases, the J end by 6 bases, with 15 bases between. As DNA, the CDR3 is TGCAGTGGGGCGGGAGCCCACCCTGAAGCTTTCTTT. Translated, it gives CSGAGAHPEAFF.

The chain uses TRBV4-1 and TRBJ2-7; 11 bases fit TRBD2. CDR3 length: 16 residues. CDR1 and CDR2 (germline): MGHRA, YSYEKL. The trim removed 4 bases at V and 2 bases at J, leaving 7 bases unmatched. The DNA of the CDR3 is TGCGCCAGCAGCCGGGTTAGACTAGCGGGGCCCTACGAGCAGTACTTC. Amino acid sequence: CASSRVRLAGPYEQYF.

This clonotype was observed many times. V gene TRBV7-2 combines with J gene TRBJ2-3; 12 bases are a match to TRBD2. J lost 9 bases, V lost 3 bases, and 7 bases had no gene match. CDR1 SGHTA and CDR2 FQGNSA come from the germline V gene. This CDR3 is 15 amino acids long. CDR3 residues: CASSLTSGREATQYF. The CDR3 nucleotides are TGTGCCAGCAGCTTGACTAGCGGGAGAGAAGCGACGCAGTATTTT.

This clonotype was detected a few times. The chain is built from TRBV7-9 and TRBJ1-2; D is unclear. The germline V gene encodes CDR1 SEHNR and CDR2 FQNEAQ (reference sequence). The CDR3 is 15 residues long. V shed 4 bases and J shed 8 bases, with 20 bases lying between them. CDR3 nucleotides: TGTGCCAGCAGCTCCCGCCCGGATGTTATGAGGGGCTACACCTTC. It specifies CASSSRPDVMRGYTF.

The chain recombines TRBV4-2 with TRBJ2-5, with 8 bases aligning to TRBD2. CDR1 and CDR2 from the germline V gene are LGHNA and YNFKEQ. This CDR3 has 17 amino acids. J gave up 4 bases and V 0 bases, and 10 bases lay outside the gene matches. The CDR3 DNA reads as TGTGCCAGCAGCCAAGATTGGTCTAGCGGGCAGGGAGAGACCCAGTACTTC. It translates to CASSQDWSSGQGETQYF.

This clonotype was seen a handful of times. The V gene is TRBV5-1, the J gene TRBJ1-4; D not resolved. V dropped 4 bases and J dropped 0 bases, with 10 bases sitting between them. The CDR3 is made up of 15 amino acids. Germline V CDR1 and CDR2: SGHRS, YFSETQ. CDR3 protein: CASSPLGATNEKLFF. CDR3 nucleotide sequence: TGCGCCAGCAGCCCACTTGGTGCAACTAATGAAAAACTGTTTTTT.

V and J are TRBV20-1 and TRBJ2-1, with TRBD2 identical over 10 bases. This CDR3 region has 15 residues. Germline V gene data show CDR1 as DFQATT and CDR2 as SNEGSKA (reference sequence). With 2 bases clipped from V and 6 bases from J, the junction kept 7 bases outside the gene matches. CDR3 DNA: TGCAGTGCTAGACGGGCTCTAGCGGGAGCCAATGAGCAGTTCTTC. It specifies CSARRALAGANEQFF.

In this sample, this clonotype turned up a few times. The chain joins TRBV6-2 or TRBV6-3 to TRBJ1-5, with no clear D. V lost 2 bases and J lost 2, with 19 bases in between. There are 18 residues in the CDR3. Germline V gene lookup returns CDR1 MNHEY and CDR2 SVGEGT. CDR3 amino acids: CASSYQARASHRNQPQHF. The CDR3 nucleotides are TGTGCCAGCAGTTACCAGGCCCGCGCTAGCCATCGCAATCAGCCCCAGCATTTT.

This clonotype was picked up many times. The rearrangement uses TRBV7-2 and TRBJ2-7; perhaps TRBD1 as D (6 bases). Trimming left V 3 bases short and J 1 base short, with 7 bases between. The CDR3 has 13 amino acids. Germline lookup yields CDR1 SGHTA and CDR2 FQGNSA. CDR3 nucleotide sequence: TGTGCCAGCAGCTTCGACAGGTCCTACGAGCAGTACTTC. Its protein product is CASSFDRSYEQYF.

This clonotype appeared once. The V call is TRBV20-1, the J call TRBJ1-5; the D gene is possibly TRBD1 (6 bases). Germline V gene data show CDR1 as DFQATT and CDR2 as SNEGSKA (reference sequence). The CDR3 length is 13 residues. Trimming left V 6 bases short and J 7 bases short, with 16 bases between. DNA of the CDR3: TGCAGTGCGATGGGGGCTGCGGAGCAGCCCCAGCATTTT. This encodes CSAMGAAEQPQHF.